The 28 T cell receptor beta chains below come from one sample, sequenced in a study of shared clonotypes between healthy human individuals (dated by TCRdb to about 2020). Library preparation was by the immunoSEQ multiplex PCR assay. In its TCRdb copy, this immuneACCESS table keeps in-frame sequences only and misses some clones. Where compared with another copy, unresolved V genes explain less than half of these, and the others have no known cause. For this sample the table gives around 2.5 million clones, of which 93% were detected only once. The top ten hold about 0.34% of the sample. Sequencing used naive CD4+ T cells from PBMCs. The sample's cell subset or site label, in plain terms: CD45RA+ positively selected. Receptor source: a man younger than 30 in good health. Some clones in this sample may be carry-over from other donors' samples.

The chain joins TRBV6-6 to TRBJ2-3; 8 bases map to TRBD2. Unmatched junction bases numbered 8, after V lost 6 bases and J lost 0 bases. CDR3 length: 16 residues. The germline V gene encodes CDR1 MNHNY and CDR2 SVGAGI (reference sequence). The CDR3 region is CASSRSRGASTDTQYF. The CDR3 DNA reads as TGTGCCAGCAGCCGCTCGCGGGGGGCGAGCACAGATACGCAGTATTTT.

This CDR3 reads CASSRGSARYEQYF. The DNA for the CDR3 is TGTGCCAGCAGCCGCGGGTCGGCCAGATACGAGCAGTACTTC. The rearrangement uses TRBV7-2 and TRBJ2-7; D may be TRBD2 (5 bases). Germline V gene sequence: CDR1 SGHTA, CDR2 FQGNSA. Trimming took off 5 bases at V and 4 bases at J, with 15 bases between the two ends. This CDR3 region has 14 residues.

The chain uses TRBV6-1 and TRBJ2-5, with D unclear. There are 12 residues in the CDR3. Germline V lookup: CDR1 MNHNS, CDR2 SASEGT. The V and J ends lost 1 base and 2 bases respectively, with 2 bases between them. The CDR3 DNA is TGTGCCAGCAGTGAAGGACAAGAGACCCAGTACTTC. Protein sequence: CASSEGQETQYF.

This clone has just a few counts. V is TRBV19 and J is TRBJ1-2; 7 nucleotides match TRBD1. The CDR3 length is 15 residues. Per the germline V gene, CDR1 is LNHDA and CDR2 is SQIVND (reference sequence). The junction had 10 bases not matched to a gene; V was cut back by 7 bases and J by 2 bases. In DNA, the CDR3 is TGTGCCAGTATCAACTGGGACAGAACAAACTATGGCTACACCTTC. Protein: CASINWDRTNYGYTF. The full variable domain, rest sourced from reference TRBV19 and TRBJ1-2, is DGGITQSPKYLFRKEGQNVTLSCEQNLNHDAMYWYRQDPGQGLRLIYYSQIVNDFQKGDIAEGYSVSREKKESFPLTVTSAQKNPTAFYLCASINWDRTNYGYTFGSGTRLTVV.

This chain joins TRBV5-1 and TRBJ1-1, with no clear D. The length of the CDR3 is 13 residues. Germline V gene data show CDR1 as SGHRS and CDR2 as YFSETQ. Trimming removed 1 base from V and 6 bases from J, with 10 bases in between. The CDR3 bases are TGCGCCAGCAGCTTGAACTTGGTTTCTGAAGCTTTCTTT. This encodes CASSLNLVSEAFF.

The rearrangement joins TRBV4-3 to TRBJ2-5; D is possibly TRBD1 or TRBD2 (5 bases each). CDR3 length: 13 residues. Trimming removed 2 bases at V and 9 bases at J, with 13 bases between. In germline, CDR1 is LGHNA, CDR2 YSLEER. The chain's CDR3 is CASSQTRVGAQYF. For the CDR3, the DNA is TGCGCCAGCAGCCAAACCCGGGTGGGGGCCCAGTACTTC.

The V gene is TRBV7-2, the J gene TRBJ1-4; a possible D gene is TRBD1 (5 bases). The germline V and J ends were trimmed by 1 base and 9 bases, with 12 bases remaining between them. Germline values: CDR1 SGHTA, CDR2 FQGNSA. CDR3 length equals 14 residues. Here the CDR3 DNA reads TGTGCCAGCAGCTTAGACGCGGGGGGACAAAAACTGTTTTTT. Protein product: CASSLDAGGQKLFF.

The chain carries TRBV11-2 and TRBJ1-3; D unresolved. CDR1 SGHAT and CDR2 FQNNGV come from the germline V gene. Trimming removed 0 bases at V and 0 bases at J, with 9 bases between. The CDR3 runs 16 residues. DNA of the CDR3: TGTGCCAGCAGCTTAGAAAGTTTGTACTCTGGAAACACCATATATTTT. Its translation: CASSLESLYSGNTIYF. Variable domain in full (rest from reference TRBV11-2 and TRBJ1-3): EAGVAQSPRYKIIEKRQSVAFWCNPISGHATLYWYQQILGQGPKLLIQFQNNGVVDDSQLPKDRFSAERLKGVDSTLKIQPAKLEDSAVYLCASSLESLYSGNTIYFGEGSWLTVV.

The CDR3, as DNA: TGCGCCAGCAGCTTGGTGAGGGACAGTGGGAATGAGCAGTTCTTC. Its translation is CASSLVRDSGNEQFF. The chain has TRBV5-1 and TRBJ2-1; TRBD1 matches at 7 bases. The V and J ends lost 0 bases and 7 bases, in that order; junction bases with no gene match: 7. The CDR3 extends over 15 amino acids. CDR1 is SGHRS, CDR2 YFSETQ, per germline.

The chain has TRBV5-1 and TRBJ2-3; the match to TRBD1 covers 9 bases. The CDR3 consists of 14 residues. V gave up 4 bases and J gave up 11 bases; unmatched junction bases: 11. CDR1 and CDR2 (germline): SGHRS, YFSETQ. The CDR3 is CASSRDRPGQGQYF. CDR3 in DNA: TGCGCCAGCAGCCGAGACAGACCGGGACAGGGGCAGTATTTT.

V is TRBV27 and J is TRBJ2-7, with D possibly TRBD2 on 6 matching bases. V lost 6 bases and J 2 bases, leaving 11 bases between the germline ends. CDR3 length: 13 amino acids. Germline V lookup: CDR1 MNHEY, CDR2 SMNVEV (reference sequence). This chain's CDR3 is CASRGGYPYEQYF. CDR3 DNA: TGTGCCAGCAGGGGGGGATATCCCTACGAGCAGTACTTC.

V is TRBV4-1 and J is TRBJ2-7, with 8 bases that match TRBD1. The CDR3 runs 15 residues. Unmatched junction bases numbered 6, after V lost 3 bases and J lost 2 bases. Per the germline V gene, CDR1 is MGHRA and CDR2 is YSYEKL. CDR3 coding DNA: TGCGCCAGCAGCCAGGGTGGACAGGGACCCTACGAGCAGTACTTC. This sequence encodes CASSQGGQGPYEQYF.

This clone came up once. The J gene is TRBJ2-5, the V gene TRBV7-9, with D possibly called TRBD1 or TRBD2 (5 bases each). Germline V lookup: CDR1 SEHNR, CDR2 FQNEAQ (reference sequence). The CDR3 is made up of 18 amino acids. Trimming shortened V by 4 bases and J by 5 bases, and 26 bases separated the two germline ends. CDR3 residues: CASSSPGRLGDWGETQYF. The CDR3 DNA is TGTGCCAGCAGCTCCCCCGGTCGTCTAGGGGATTGGGGGGAGACCCAGTACTTC.

The J gene is TRBJ2-7, the V gene TRBV19; 7 bases align to TRBD1. The CDR3 runs to 13 residues. V was pared by 9 bases and J by 5 bases, with 10 bases of the junction left unmatched. Per the germline V gene, CDR1 is LNHDA and CDR2 is SQIVND (reference sequence). The CDR3 is CASARQGGHEQYF. The CDR3 DNA follows: TGTGCCAGCGCACGACAGGGTGGCCACGAGCAGTACTTC.

V and J are TRBV29-1 and TRBJ2-7; 8 nucleotides agree with TRBD2. The germline V gene encodes CDR1 SQVTM and CDR2 ANQGSEA. The J segment lost 4 bases and the V segment lost 3 bases, leaving 8 bases of the junction unmatched. The CDR3 extends over 14 amino acids. As DNA, the CDR3 is TGCAGCGTTGAGGGGGCGGGAGGACGGTACGAGCAGTACTTC. Protein product: CSVEGAGGRYEQYF.

The gene calls are TRBV7-9 and TRBJ1-5, with no clear D. This CDR3 has 15 amino acids. CDR1 is SEHNR, CDR2 FQNEAQ, per germline (reference sequence). The germline V and J ends were trimmed by 4 bases and 1 base, with 11 bases remaining between them. The CDR3 region is CASSSNGGSNQPQHF. The CDR3 DNA follows: TGTGCCAGCAGCTCAAACGGAGGGAGCAATCAGCCCCAGCATTTT.

This chain uses TRBV19 with TRBJ2-5; D could derive from TRBD1 or TRBD2 (5 bases each). This CDR3 region has 15 residues. Germline V lookup: CDR1 LNHDA, CDR2 SQIVND (reference sequence). Trimming took 3 bases from V and 1 from J, leaving 12 bases between them. CDR3 protein: CASSIRRGPQETQYF. As DNA, the CDR3 is TGTGCCAGTAGTATTCGTAGGGGACCCCAAGAGACCCAGTACTTC.

The chain combines TRBV5-1 with TRBJ2-7; no clear D. The length of the CDR3 is 11 residues. The germline V and J ends were trimmed by 3 bases and 2 bases, with 3 bases remaining between them. CDR1 is SGHRS, CDR2 YFSETQ, per germline. The CDR3 sequence is CASSYTYEQYF. CDR3 bases: TGCGCCAGCAGCTATACCTACGAGCAGTACTTC.

Note on this clone: The germline gene is not matched at one end of the junction; a read error may be the cause. This chain joins TRBV7-8 and TRBJ1-1, with unresolved D. This CDR3 region has 12 residues. Per germline, CDR1 SGHVS and CDR2 FQNEAQ. CDR3 protein: CASSPTNAGLPF. The DNA of the CDR3 is TGTGCCAGCAGCCCGACTAATGCCGGGCTGCCCTTT.

This chain connects TRBV6-5 to TRBJ1-1; 7 bases are shared with TRBD1. V was clipped by 6 bases and J by 6 bases; unmatched bases: 13. The CDR3 is 15 residues long. Germline assignment: CDR1 MNHEY and CDR2 SVGAGI. Here the CDR3 reads CASSPQSGGLAEAFF. The CDR3 nucleotides read TGTGCCAGCAGCCCGCAGTCAGGGGGATTAGCTGAAGCTTTCTTT.

Points on this clone: One end of the junction is discordant with germline, which a read error may explain. The V and J genes are TRBV18 and TRBJ2-7; 10 bases match TRBD2. CDR1 and CDR2 (germline): KGHSH, LQKENI. The CDR3 runs to 14 residues. The CDR3 coding sequence is TGTGCCAGCTCACCGGGACTAGCGATCTACAAGCAGTACTTC. Protein product: CASSPGLAIYKQYF.

The V call is TRBV2, the J call TRBJ2-6, with D unresolved. Germline V CDR1 and CDR2: SNHLY, FYNNEI. The CDR3 has 15 amino acids. V shed 7 bases and J shed 7 bases, with 17 bases lying between them. CDR3 protein: CASTEEVFGANVLTF. The CDR3 DNA reads TGTGCCAGCACCGAGGAAGTGTTTGGAGCCAACGTCCTGACTTTC.

V gene TRBV4-3 combines with J gene TRBJ2-3; D gene ambiguous. This CDR3 spans 14 amino acids. V lost 1 base and J 3 bases, leaving 8 bases between the germline ends. Germline V gives CDR1 LGHNA, CDR2 YSLEER. The CDR3 loop is CASSQGRLTDTQYF. CDR3 coding DNA: TGCGCCAGCAGCCAAGGCCGCTTAACAGATACGCAGTATTTT.

This chain uses TRBV28 with TRBJ1-1; TRBD1 might be the D (5 bases). This CDR3 is built from 16 residues. V lost 2 bases to trimming and J lost 5 bases, with 18 bases between them. Germline CDR1 is MDHEN and CDR2 is SYDVKM. This chain's CDR3 is CASSLKGGGRWTEAFF. DNA for the CDR3: TGTGCCAGCAGTTTAAAAGGCGGGGGACGGTGGACTGAAGCTTTCTTT.

V is TRBV2 and J is TRBJ1-5; 9 bases match TRBD1. V lost 7 bases and J lost 6; bases outside the gene matches: 10. Germline V lookup: CDR1 SNHLY, CDR2 FYNNEI. This CDR3 region has 15 residues. Here the CDR3 DNA reads TGTGCCAGCACCCTACAGGGGGCGCAAGGTCAGCCCCAGCATTTT. It codes for CASTLQGAQGQPQHF.

The genes are TRBV7-2 and TRBJ1-2; D is undetermined. V shed 5 bases and J shed 2 bases, with 12 bases lying between them. Germline lookup yields CDR1 SGHTA and CDR2 FQGNSA. CDR3 length equals 14 residues. The CDR3 loop reads CASSRAATNYGYTF. DNA of the CDR3: TGTGCCAGCAGCCGTGCGGCGACCAACTATGGCTACACCTTC.

V is TRBV4-1 and J is TRBJ1-5; 8 positions match TRBD1. The CDR3 consists of 18 residues. The V gene end was trimmed by 2 bases and the J gene end by 0 bases; junction bases not matched to a gene: 9. Looked up from germline, CDR1 is MGHRA and CDR2 is YSYEKL. The CDR3 is CASSQPTGDTHSNQPQHF. The CDR3, as DNA: TGCGCCAGCAGCCAACCGACAGGGGATACCCATAGCAATCAGCCCCAGCATTTT.

The V gene is TRBV13, the J gene TRBJ2-6; the match to TRBD1 covers 10 bases. CDR3 length: 23 residues. V shed 2 bases and J 0 bases; nucleotides not matched to a gene: 19. Germline CDR1 is PRHDT and CDR2 is FYEKMQ (reference sequence). The CDR3 coding sequence is TGTGCCAGCAGCTTAAATTTTTTGGGACAGGGGTCTTACATAAGCTCTGGGGCCAACGTCCTGACTTTC. Translation gives CASSLNFLGQGSYISSGANVLTF. Filled out from reference TRBV13 and TRBJ2-6, the complete variable domain reads AAGVIQSPRHLIKEKRETATLKCYPIPRHDTVYWYQQGPGQDPQFLISFYEKMQSDKGSIPDRFSAQQFSDYHSELNMSSLELGDSALYFCASSLNFLGQGSYISSGANVLTFGAGSRLTVL.